This is a list of T cell receptor beta chains from one sample in a study of OX40 agonist ivuxolimab in advanced cancers. This table comes from immunoSEQ multiplex PCR, and its TCRdb copy is limited to in-frame clones, with some not included. The sample holds 40,000 or so clones, 88% seen once. Specimen: CD4+ or CD8+ T cells sorted from blood, collected in a trial of the OX40 agonist ivuxolimab. The receptor set was obtained from an adult with an advanced solid tumor such as melanoma, head and neck, liver or kidney cancer. Each CDR3 is given with its conserved first and last residue. D genes are given only for firm matches. Clone size is stated in some rows and not others, as once, few, many or a class when expanded.

d_call,v_call,j_call,clone_size,cdr3_nt,cdr3_aa
TRBD2,TRBV10-3,TRBJ2-1,-,TGTGCCATTCTCGTGAGCGGGGGTTACAATGAGCAGTTCTTC,CAILVSGGYNEQFF
TRBD2,TRBV4-1,TRBJ2-1,-,TGCGCCAGCAGCCAAGGAGCTAGCGGGCAGTTCTTC,CASSQGASGQFF
-,TRBV2,TRBJ1-2,few,TGTGCAAGGGGAGACTATGGCTACACCTTC,CARGDYGYTF
-,TRBV4-2,TRBJ1-5,-,TGTGCCAGCAGCCACTCTGGGGGCAATCAGCCCCAGCATTTT,CASSHSGGNQPQHF
TRBD1,TRBV29-1,TRBJ1-1,-,TGCAGCGCCACGACAGGGGGCCTCACTGAAGCTTTCTTT,CSATTGGLTEAFF
-,TRBV27,TRBJ2-3,-,TGTGCCAGCAGTAAAATTATCGGGACAGATACGCAGTATTTT,CASSKIIGTDTQYF
-,TRBV4-1,TRBJ1-1,-,TGCGCCAGCAGCCAAGATCTCGGTGGGAACACTGAAGCTTTCTTT,CASSQDLGGNTEAFF
TRBD2,TRBV30,TRBJ2-7,-,TGTGCCTGGAGCGCGGGGGGAGGGGTTTCGTCCTACGAGCAGTACTTC,CAWSAGGGVSSYEQYF
-,TRBV2,TRBJ1-3,-,TGTGCCAGCAGTGAAACCGGGTTTGGAAACACCATATATTTT,CASSETGFGNTIYF
-,TRBV13,TRBJ2-7,-,TGTGCCAGCAGCCTCTCCTACGAGCAGTACTTC,CASSLSYEQYF
-,TRBV2,TRBJ2-7,-,TGTGCCAGCAGTGATCACGAGCAGTACTTC,CASSDHEQYF
TRBD1,TRBV30,TRBJ2-7,-,TGTGCCTGGAGTCCGCTTAACAGGGGGACATACGAGCAGTATTTC,CAWSPLNRGTYEQYF
-,TRBV12-5,TRBJ2-2,-,TGTGCTAGTGTTCCCCCTTCCTTGGACACCGGGGAGCTGTTTTTT,CASVPPSLDTGELFF
-,TRBV15,TRBJ2-5,few,TGTGCCACCAGCAGAGATGGGGGGGCAGGGGAGACCCAGTACTTC,CATSRDGGAGETQYF
-,TRBV7-6,TRBJ2-7,few,TGTGCCAGCAGCTTCGGGGACGCCTACGAGCAGTACTTC,CASSFGDAYEQYF
-,TRBV27,TRBJ2-3,-,TGTGCCAGCAGTTTACTGGGGGGAGATACGCAGTATTTT,CASSLLGGDTQYF
-,TRBV5-8,TRBJ2-5,-,TGTGCCAGCAGCTTGGGGGAAATTAAAGAGACCCAGTACTTC,CASSLGEIKETQYF
-,TRBV30,TRBJ2-7,-,TGTGCCTGGAGTCTCGGCAGCTACTACGAGCAGTACTTC,CAWSLGSYYEQYF
-,TRBV5-6,TRBJ2-7,-,TGTGCCAGCAGCTTGCAAGAGGAGCAGTACTTC,CASSLQEEQYF
-,TRBV4-1,TRBJ2-1,-,TGCGCCAGCAGCACTACTAGCAATCCCTCGAATGAGCAGTTCTTC,CASSTTSNPSNEQFF
-,TRBV7-9,TRBJ2-1,once,TGTGCCAGCAGCCAAGATATACCTGGGGTTCCCTACAATGAGCAGTTCTTC,CASSQDIPGVPYNEQFF
-,TRBV15,TRBJ2-7,-,TGTGCCACCAGTACTAGTCGTCTTAGCTACGAGCAGTACTTC,CATSTSRLSYEQYF